This T cell receptor beta chain was retrieved from a study of T-cell reconstitution after alpha-beta-depleted transplantation in children. Study findings and constraints: Once a year had passed after transplant, T-cell counts and diversity came mostly from newly produced T cells. Several hundred rapidly expanded clones from non-depleted graft cells reportedly supplied alpha-beta T cells about two months post-transplant. After transplant, high TCRbeta diversity at day 60 in some patients arose from surviving recipient T cells and thymic progenitors.

Losses at the gene ends were 1 base for V and 5 bases for J; bases not matched to a gene: 2. The V gene's germline CDR1 is LGHDT and CDR2 YNNKEL (reference sequence). CDR3 length: 14 residues. Preparation of the TCRbeta library used unique molecular identifiers. TCRdb passed the PCR reads through MiXCR, listing each CDR3 protein once. The sample has about 540,000 distinct CDR3 sequences, roughly 30% seen once. As regards this clonotype: The target antigen is unknown.

This clonotype was sampled from a boy younger than two with Wiskott-Aldrich syndrome, due to receive a stem cell transplant. This rearrangement joins TRBV3-1 to TRBJ2-3; 8 bases align to TRBD2. The material sequenced was PBMCs, taken before TCRalphabeta/CD19-depleted stem cell transplant. CDR3 bases: TGTGCCAGCAGCCAAGGACTAGCGTTAGATACGCAGTATTTT. Translated, it gives CASSQGLALDTQYF.